The 31 T cell receptor beta chains reported below all come from one sample, sequenced in a study of beta chain features in type 1 diabetes. Study-level points and caveats: A moderate, significant TCRB CDR3 shortening appeared in type 1 diabetes across four CD4+ subsets.

No antigen is known for these receptors. cDNA synthesis used the whole RNA isolate, giving expressed TCRB sequences. This table comes from immunoSEQ multiplex PCR, and its TCRdb copy is limited to in-frame clones, with some not included. The sample holds 600,000 to 700,000 clones, 9.5% to 15% seen once. The sequenced material came from naive CD4+ T cells from blood. The receptors originated from a man between 25 and 39 years old with type 1 diabetes.

The gene calls are TRBV19 and TRBJ2-1, with TRBD1 matching 7 bases. V lost 7 bases, J lost 8 bases, and 5 bases stayed unmatched. CDR1 and CDR2 from the germline V gene are LNHDA and SQIVND (reference sequence). CDR3 length: 12 amino acids. The CDR3 protein is CASKTGLHEQFF. CDR3 DNA: TGTGCCAGTAAGACAGGGTTACATGAGCAGTTCTTC.

This chain connects TRBV7-2 to TRBJ1-2, with 7 bases matching TRBD1. The germline V gene encodes CDR1 SGHTA and CDR2 FQGNSA. Trimming removed 2 bases from V and 4 bases from J; junction bases left unmatched: 10. The CDR3 length is 16 residues. The CDR3 here is CASSLLTGRDLYGYTF. The CDR3 coding sequence is TGTGCCAGCAGCTTACTGACAGGGAGGGATCTCTATGGCTACACCTTC.

This clone has just a few counts. The CDR3 nucleotides read TGTGCCAGCAGCCAAGCTCCCCGGGGGTCACCCCTCCACTTT. Translated, it gives CASSQAPRGSPLHF. The chain combines TRBV14 with TRBJ1-6; D is possibly TRBD1 (5 bases). Germline assignment: CDR1 SGHDN and CDR2 FVKESK. Between the trimmed V and J ends, which lost 1 base and 10 bases, there was a span of 11 bases. The CDR3 totals 14 residues.

Only a few counts were recorded for this clone. The DNA for the CDR3 is TGTGCCATCAATTCAGGGGAAGGGGATGTCCGGGGCACTGAAGCTTTCTTT. Translation: CAINSGEGDVRGTEAFF. The J gene is TRBJ1-1, the V gene TRBV10-3, with D perhaps TRBD1 (6 bases). The ends were cut back, 7 bases at V and 4 bases at J, with 25 bases in the middle. The CDR3 covers 17 residues. Germline V gives CDR1 ENHRY, CDR2 SYGVKD.

With respect to this clone: This sample also contains other DNA sequences that code for the same CDR3. J is TRBJ2-5 and V is TRBV30, with unresolved D. The CDR3 length is 11 residues. Germline V gene sequence: CDR1 GTSNPN, CDR2 SVGIG (reference sequence). V lost 2 bases and J lost 1, with 2 bases in between. CDR3 region: CAWSTQETQYF. In DNA form, the CDR3 reads TGTGCCTGGAGTACCCAAGAGACCCAGTACTTC. The variable domain in full, with the rest retrieved from reference TRBV30 and TRBJ2-5, is SQTIHQWPATLVQPVGSPLSLECTVEGTSNPNLYWYRQAAGRGLQLLFYSVGIGQISSEVPQNLSASRPQDRQFILSSKKLLLSDSGFYLCAWSTQETQYFGPGTRLLVL.

The chain has TRBV10-1 and TRBJ2-1; D gene unclear. V dropped 2 bases and J dropped 15 bases, with 17 bases sitting between them. This CDR3 region has 13 residues. The germline gives CDR1 WNHNN, CDR2 SYGVQD (reference sequence). CDR3 residues: CASSEQYRALPFF. The CDR3 DNA sequence: TGCGCCAGCAGTGAGCAATATCGGGCCCTCCCGTTCTTC.

The table lists this clone with a count of one. V gene TRBV9 combines with J gene TRBJ2-1, with a weak D call TRBD1 (6 bases). Germline V gene lookup returns CDR1 SGDLS and CDR2 YYNGEE. This CDR3 is built from 15 residues. V lost 0 bases, J lost 2 bases, and 9 bases lay in between. The CDR3 DNA follows: TGTGCCAGCAGCGTAGTAGGGGGTCCCTACAATGAGCAGTTCTTC. Its protein is CASSVVGGPYNEQFF.

This clone was seen a handful of times. CDR3: CASSPPDWAGELFF. In DNA form, the CDR3 reads TGTGCCAGCAGCCCCCCGGATTGGGCCGGGGAGCTGTTTTTT. The chain joins TRBV7-2 to TRBJ2-2; no firm D call. Germline-derived CDR1 and CDR2 are SGHTA and FQGNSA. CDR3 size: 14 residues. V gave up 5 bases and J gave up 6 bases, with 13 bases separating them.

This clone was seen only a few times. J is TRBJ2-1 and V is TRBV6-5; D uncertain. The V gene's germline CDR1 is MNHEY and CDR2 SVGAGI. The CDR3 runs to 12 residues. Trimming stripped 5 bases from V and 7 bases from J, with 9 bases between. The CDR3 reads CASSTRANEQFF. In DNA, the CDR3 is TGTGCCAGCAGTACAAGGGCGAATGAGCAGTTCTTC.

The V and J genes are TRBV10-3 and TRBJ2-5; TRBD1 might be the D (6 bases). Trimming removed 7 bases from V and 5 bases from J, with 14 bases in between. Germline-derived CDR1 and CDR2 are ENHRY and SYGVKD. The CDR3 contains 13 residues. CDR3 DNA: TGTGCCATCATGGGGCGGCAGGGGGAGACCCAGTACTTC. Translation gives CAIMGRQGETQYF.

This clone was seen a handful of times. The chain is built from TRBV11-2 and TRBJ1-1; D is uncertain. Germline lookup yields CDR1 SGHAT and CDR2 FQNNGV. V was pared by 5 bases and J by 3 bases, with 4 bases between. The CDR3 has 11 amino acids. As DNA, the CDR3 is TGTGCCAGCAGCACTTACACTGAAGCTTTCTTT. It codes for CASSTYTEAFF.

The chain joins TRBV7-8 to TRBJ2-7; 11 bases align to TRBD2. From germline, CDR1 is SGHVS and CDR2 FQNEAQ. Trimming cost V 2 bases and J 5 bases; bases outside gene matches: 14. The CDR3 loop spans 18 amino acids. The CDR3 spells CASSLSPSGGLSGNEQYF. The CDR3 region has the DNA TGTGCCAGCAGCTTATCGCCTAGCGGGGGGCTGAGCGGGAACGAGCAGTACTTC.

This clone was counted a few times. Other DNA sequences from this sample encode an identical CDR3 as well. This chain uses TRBV7-3 with TRBJ1-1, with a weak D call TRBD1 (6 bases). Germline V gives CDR1 SGHTA, CDR2 FQGTGA. The CDR3 runs to 13 residues. Trimming took 5 bases from V and 1 from J, leaving 8 bases between them. The CDR3 bases are TGTGCCAGCAGCATACAGGGGAACACTGAAGCTTTCTTT. Translated: CASSIQGNTEAFF. Using reference TRBV7-3 and TRBJ1-1 for the parts outside the CDR3, the full variable domain is GAGVSQTPSNKVTEKGKYVELRCDPISGHTALYWYRQSLGQGPEFLIYFQGTGAADDSGLPNDRFFAVRPEGSVSTLKIQRTERGDSAVYLCASSIQGNTEAFFGQGTRLTVV.

This chain links TRBV7-2 with TRBJ2-3, with D unresolved. Looked up from germline, CDR1 is SGHTA and CDR2 is FQGNSA. Trimming removed 3 bases at V and 3 bases at J, with 10 bases between. The CDR3 extends over 14 amino acids. The DNA of the CDR3 is TGTGCCAGCAGCTTTTCCAAGGGAACAGATACGCAGTATTTT. Protein: CASSFSKGTDTQYF.

This sequence joins TRBV5-4 and TRBJ2-5, with 7 bases identical to TRBD1. The V and J ends lost 4 bases and 0 bases, in that order; junction bases with no gene match: 6. Per germline, CDR1 SGHNT and CDR2 YYREEE (reference sequence). This CDR3 is 15 amino acids long. The CDR3 DNA reads as TGTGCCAGCAGCCACCCACAGGGGTACCAAGAGACCCAGTACTTC. Protein sequence: CASSHPQGYQETQYF. Full variable domain (rest looked up from reference TRBV5-4 and TRBJ2-5): ETGVTQSPTHLIKTRGQQVTLRCSSQSGHNTVSWYQQALGQGPQFIFQYYREEENGRGNFPPRFSGLQFPNYSSELNVNALELDDSALYLCASSHPQGYQETQYFGPGTRLLVL.

The chain employs TRBV6-1 and TRBJ2-6; the D gene is possibly TRBD2 (6 bases). Trimming shortened V by 4 bases and J by 0 bases, and 19 bases separated the two germline ends. The germline CDR1 and CDR2 sequences are MNHNS and SASEGT. This CDR3 is 19 amino acids long. As DNA, the CDR3 is TGTGCCAGCAGTGCCGCAGGGAGGCCCCTGGGCTCTGGGGCCAACGTCCTGACTTTC. Residues: CASSAAGRPLGSGANVLTF.

The rearrangement joins TRBV7-2 to TRBJ1-2; 10 bases line up with TRBD1. Per germline, CDR1 SGHTA and CDR2 FQGNSA. The CDR3 covers 15 residues. The ends lost 1 base at V and 5 bases at J; junction bases unmatched: 4. Here the CDR3 reads CASSLEVDRGYGYTF. The CDR3 DNA sequence: TGTGCCAGCAGCTTAGAGGTGGACAGGGGGTATGGCTACACCTTC.

The CDR3 region is CASSYSSPPGANVLTF. The CDR3 coding sequence is TGTGCCAGCAGTTACAGTAGCCCCCCTGGGGCCAACGTCCTGACTTTC. The rearrangement uses TRBV6-5 and TRBJ2-6; D gene uncertain. V lost 2 bases and J lost 2, with 10 bases in between. CDR3 size: 16 residues. Looked up from germline, CDR1 is MNHEY and CDR2 is SVGAGI.

A few counts support this clone. The V call is TRBV29-1, the J call TRBJ2-5; TRBD1 is a possible D gene (5 bases). The length of the CDR3 is 12 residues. V gave up 8 bases and J gave up 4 bases, with 14 bases separating them. Germline V lookup: CDR1 SQVTM, CDR2 ANQGSEA. The CDR3 region is CSFTQGTETQYF. DNA for the CDR3: TGCAGCTTTACCCAGGGAACAGAGACCCAGTACTTC.

The chain links TRBV5-8 to TRBJ1-5; D gene unclear. This CDR3 spans 13 amino acids. With 0 bases removed from V and 4 bases from J, the gap between germline ends came to 5 bases. The germline V gene has CDR1 SGHTS and CDR2 YDEGEE. The CDR3 nucleotides are TGTGCCAGCAGCTTGGAGTCTAATCAGCCCCAGCATTTT. Its translation is CASSLESNQPQHF.

V is TRBV10-2 and J is TRBJ1-2, with D unresolved. V gave up 3 bases and J gave up 2 bases, with 7 bases separating them. CDR3 size: 13 residues. Per germline, CDR1 WSHSY and CDR2 SAAADI. CDR3 coding DNA: TGCGCCAGCAGTGAAGCTGCAAACTATGGCTACACCTTC. Protein sequence: CASSEAANYGYTF.

A few counts support this clone. CDR3 protein: CSVEPRQGKHEQYF. As DNA, the CDR3 is TGCAGCGTTGAACCCCGACAGGGGAAACACGAGCAGTACTTC. The chain recombines TRBV29-1 with TRBJ2-7; TRBD1 matches at 8 bases. The V gene end was trimmed by 2 bases and the J gene end by 5 bases; junction bases not matched to a gene: 8. CDR1 and CDR2 from the germline V gene are SQVTM and ANQGSEA. This CDR3 is 14 amino acids long.

This sequence joins TRBV30 and TRBJ1-6; 7 bases fit TRBD1. Germline CDR1 reads GTSNPN; CDR2 reads SVGIG (reference sequence). CDR3 length: 17 amino acids. J lost 9 bases, V lost 5 bases, and 19 bases had no gene match. Here the CDR3 reads CAWGGTALPGGISPLHF. DNA of the CDR3: TGTGCCTGGGGAGGGACAGCGCTCCCCGGAGGAATTTCACCCCTCCACTTT.

This clone was observed a handful of times. This chain connects TRBV4-3 to TRBJ2-1; the match to TRBD2 covers 7 bases. CDR1 LGHNA and CDR2 YSLEER come from the germline V gene. The CDR3 has 17 residues. V lost 7 bases and J lost 0; bases outside the gene matches: 12. The CDR3, as DNA: TGCGCCAGCACCCTCCCTAGGGAGGGTAGCTCCTACAATGAGCAGTTCTTC. The encoded protein is CASTLPREGSSYNEQFF.

This rearrangement joins TRBV6-5 to TRBJ1-3; D gene ambiguous. The CDR3 is 14 amino acids. V was shortened by 4 bases and J by 0 bases, with 7 bases between the two germline ends. Germline loops: CDR1 MNHEY, CDR2 SVGAGI. The CDR3 here is CASSLQSSGNTIYF. CDR3 DNA sequence: TGTGCCAGCAGTTTACAGAGCTCTGGAAACACCATATATTTT.

The gene calls are TRBV7-3 and TRBJ1-1; D possibly corresponds to TRBD1 (5 bases). V lost 1 base to trimming and J lost 4 bases, with 10 bases between them. This CDR3 region has 14 residues. Germline V CDR1 and CDR2: SGHTA, FQGTGA. In DNA form, the CDR3 reads TGTGCCAGCAGCTTAATAGGAGGGACCACTGAAGCTTTCTTT. Amino acids: CASSLIGGTTEAFF.

This clone was observed a few times. J is TRBJ2-5 and V is TRBV7-2, with a possible D match to TRBD1 (6 bases). The CDR3 is 15 residues long. V gave up 2 bases and J gave up 1 base, with 11 bases separating them. Germline V CDR1 and CDR2: SGHTA, FQGNSA. The chain's CDR3 is CASSLIRTVQETQYF. Here the CDR3 DNA reads TGTGCCAGCAGCTTAATCCGGACAGTCCAAGAGACCCAGTACTTC.

The CDR3 sequence is CASSYSERAAKETQYF. In DNA, the CDR3 is TGTGCCAGCAGTTACTCGGAACGGGCAGCCAAAGAGACCCAGTACTTC. This rearrangement joins TRBV6-6 to TRBJ2-5; D unclear. The germline V and J ends were trimmed by 0 bases and 3 bases, with 14 bases remaining between them. The length of the CDR3 is 16 residues. CDR1 MNHNY and CDR2 SVGAGI come from the germline V gene (reference sequence).

CDR3 in amino acids: CASSPRDRSGEQYF. The CDR3 nucleotides read TGTGCCAGCAGCCCCCGGGACAGGTCGGGCGAGCAGTACTTC. The rearrangement links TRBV9 to TRBJ2-7; TRBD1 aligns across 8 bases. Trimming removed 4 bases from V and 6 bases from J; junction bases left unmatched: 9. This CDR3 region has 14 residues. Germline lookup yields CDR1 SGDLS and CDR2 YYNGEE.

This clone came up a few times. The rearrangement joins TRBV9 to TRBJ1-2; D ambiguous. V lost 0 bases to trimming and J lost 1 base, with 13 bases between them. The germline V gene has CDR1 SGDLS and CDR2 YYNGEE. This CDR3 region has 16 residues. Here the CDR3 reads CASSVGSSGSNYGYTF. CDR3 bases: TGTGCCAGCAGCGTAGGGTCGTCCGGAAGTAACTATGGCTACACCTTC.

This rearrangement joins TRBV6-5 to TRBJ2-7; 7 nucleotides line up with TRBD1. J was trimmed by 2 bases and V by 4 bases; bases with no gene match: 5. Per germline, CDR1 MNHEY and CDR2 SVGAGI. The CDR3 covers 14 residues. DNA for the CDR3: TGTGCCAGCAGTTTAACAGGGGCGACCTACGAGCAGTACTTC. This encodes CASSLTGATYEQYF.